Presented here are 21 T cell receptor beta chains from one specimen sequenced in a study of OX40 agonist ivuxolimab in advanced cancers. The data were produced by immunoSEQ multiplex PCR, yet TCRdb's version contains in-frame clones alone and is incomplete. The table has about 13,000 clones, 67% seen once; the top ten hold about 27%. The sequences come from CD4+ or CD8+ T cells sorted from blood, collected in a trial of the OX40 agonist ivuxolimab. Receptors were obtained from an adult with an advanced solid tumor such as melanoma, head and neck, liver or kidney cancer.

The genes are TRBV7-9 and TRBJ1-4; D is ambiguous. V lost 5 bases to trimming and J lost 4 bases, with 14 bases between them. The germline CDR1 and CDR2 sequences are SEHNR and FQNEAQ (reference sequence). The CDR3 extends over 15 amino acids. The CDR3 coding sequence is TGTGCCAGCAGCGCCCCCGGGAGCTTTAATGAAAAACTGTTTTTT. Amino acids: CASSAPGSFNEKLFF.

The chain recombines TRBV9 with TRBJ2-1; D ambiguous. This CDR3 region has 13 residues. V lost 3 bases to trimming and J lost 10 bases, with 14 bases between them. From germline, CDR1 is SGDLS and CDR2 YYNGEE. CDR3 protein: CASSADNVPEQFF. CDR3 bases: TGTGCCAGCAGCGCCGACAATGTCCCAGAGCAGTTCTTC. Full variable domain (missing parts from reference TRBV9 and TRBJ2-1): DSGVTQTPKHLITATGQRVTLRCSPRSGDLSVYWYQQSLDQGLQFLIQYYNGEERAKGNILERFSAQQFPDLHSELNLSSLELGDSALYFCASSADNVPEQFFGPGTRLTVL.

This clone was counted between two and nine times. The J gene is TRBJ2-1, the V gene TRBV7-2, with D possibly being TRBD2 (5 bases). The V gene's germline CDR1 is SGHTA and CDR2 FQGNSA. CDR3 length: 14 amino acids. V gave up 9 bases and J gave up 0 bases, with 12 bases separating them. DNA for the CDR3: TGTGCCAGTCGCGCTGGGAGCTCCTACAATGAGCAGTTCTTC. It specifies CASRAGSSYNEQFF.

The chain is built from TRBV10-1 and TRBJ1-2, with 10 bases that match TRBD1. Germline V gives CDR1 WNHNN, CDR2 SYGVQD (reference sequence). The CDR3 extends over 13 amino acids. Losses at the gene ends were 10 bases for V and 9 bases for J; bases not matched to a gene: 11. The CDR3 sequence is CATTDRGPKSYTF. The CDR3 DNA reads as TGCGCCACTACCGACAGGGGGCCAAAGAGCTACACCTTC.

CDR3 loop: CASRLNRAGGSYEQYF. CDR3 nucleotide sequence: TGTGCCAGCAGATTAAACAGGGCCGGGGGTTCCTACGAGCAGTACTTC. The chain uses TRBV5-6 and TRBJ2-7; D may match TRBD1 or TRBD2 (6 bases each). With 5 bases removed from V and 1 base from J, the gap between germline ends came to 19 bases. Germline V gene sequence: CDR1 SGHDT, CDR2 YYEEEE. The CDR3 is made up of 16 amino acids.

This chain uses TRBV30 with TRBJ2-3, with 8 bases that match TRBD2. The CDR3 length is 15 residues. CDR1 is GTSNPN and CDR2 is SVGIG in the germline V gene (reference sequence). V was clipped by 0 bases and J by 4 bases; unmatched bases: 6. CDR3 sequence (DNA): TGTGCCTGGAGTGTAGGCGGCGGGAGGCCAGATACGCAGTATTTT. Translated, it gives CAWSVGGGRPDTQYF. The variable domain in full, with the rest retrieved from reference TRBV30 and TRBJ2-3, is SQTIHQWPATLVQPVGSPLSLECTVEGTSNPNLYWYRQAAGRGLQLLFYSVGIGQISSEVPQNLSASRPQDRQFILSSKKLLLSDSGFYLCAWSVGGGRPDTQYFGPGTRLTVL.

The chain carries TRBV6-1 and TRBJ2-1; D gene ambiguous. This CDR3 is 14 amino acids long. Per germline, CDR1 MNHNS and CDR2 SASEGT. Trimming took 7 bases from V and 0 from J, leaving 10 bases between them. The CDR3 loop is CASTRTPSYNEQFF. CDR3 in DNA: TGTGCCAGCACAAGGACCCCCTCCTACAATGAGCAGTTCTTC.

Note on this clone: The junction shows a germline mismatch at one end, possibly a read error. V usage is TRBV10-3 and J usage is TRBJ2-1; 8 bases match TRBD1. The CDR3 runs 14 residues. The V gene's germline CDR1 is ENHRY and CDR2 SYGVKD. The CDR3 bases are TGTGCCAGCAGTTACAGACAGGGGCAGGATGAGCAGTTCTTC. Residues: CASSYRQGQDEQFF.

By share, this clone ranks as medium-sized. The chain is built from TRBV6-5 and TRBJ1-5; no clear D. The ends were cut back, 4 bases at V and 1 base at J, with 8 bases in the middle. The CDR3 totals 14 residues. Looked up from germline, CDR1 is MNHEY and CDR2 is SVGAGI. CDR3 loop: CASSSGGSNQPQHF. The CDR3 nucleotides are TGTGCCAGCAGTTCCGGAGGAAGCAATCAGCCCCAGCATTTT.

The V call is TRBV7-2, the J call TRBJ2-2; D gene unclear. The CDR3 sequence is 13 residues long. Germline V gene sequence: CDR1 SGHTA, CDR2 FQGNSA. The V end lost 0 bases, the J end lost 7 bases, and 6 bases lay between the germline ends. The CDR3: CASSLAEHGELFF. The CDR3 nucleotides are TGTGCCAGCAGCTTAGCGGAGCACGGGGAGCTGTTTTTT.

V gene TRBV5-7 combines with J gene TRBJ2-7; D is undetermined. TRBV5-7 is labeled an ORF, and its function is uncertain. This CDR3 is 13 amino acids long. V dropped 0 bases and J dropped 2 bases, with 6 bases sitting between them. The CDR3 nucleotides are TGTGCCAGCAGCTTGGTGGGGACCTACGAGCAGTACTTC. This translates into CASSLVGTYEQYF.

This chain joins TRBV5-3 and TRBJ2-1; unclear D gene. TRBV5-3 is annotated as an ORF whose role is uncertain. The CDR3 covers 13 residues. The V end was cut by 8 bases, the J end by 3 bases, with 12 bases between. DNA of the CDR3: TGTGCCAGCAGCCTGTTAAACTACAATGAGCAGTTCTTC. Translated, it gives CASSLLNYNEQFF.

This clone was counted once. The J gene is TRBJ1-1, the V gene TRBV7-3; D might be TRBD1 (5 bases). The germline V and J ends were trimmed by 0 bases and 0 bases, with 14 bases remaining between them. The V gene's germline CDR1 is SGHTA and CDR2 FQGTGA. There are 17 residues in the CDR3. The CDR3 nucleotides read TGTGCCAGCAGCTTAACAGGGGCAGTCCTCATGAACACTGAAGCTTTCTTT. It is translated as CASSLTGAVLMNTEAFF. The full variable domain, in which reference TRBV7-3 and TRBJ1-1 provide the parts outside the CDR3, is GAGVSQTPSNKVTEKGKYVELRCDPISGHTALYWYRQSLGQGPEFLIYFQGTGAADDSGLPNDRFFAVRPEGSVSTLKIQRTERGDSAVYLCASSLTGAVLMNTEAFFGQGTRLTVV.

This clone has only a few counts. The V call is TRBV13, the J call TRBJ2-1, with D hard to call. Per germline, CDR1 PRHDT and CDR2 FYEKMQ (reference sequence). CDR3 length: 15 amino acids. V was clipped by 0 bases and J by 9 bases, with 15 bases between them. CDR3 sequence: CASSLGLRPTVEQFF. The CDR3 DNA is TGTGCCAGCAGCTTAGGTCTGCGTCCTACGGTTGAGCAGTTCTTC.

CDR3 coding DNA: TGTGCCAGCAGTTTATTTAGGGGACGGGAGGAGGGGGATGAGCAGTTCTTC. As protein: CASSLFRGREEGDEQFF. V and J are TRBV28 and TRBJ2-1; D perhaps matches TRBD2 (7 bases). Between the trimmed V and J ends, which lost 1 base and 8 bases, there was a span of 21 bases. The CDR3 runs to 17 residues. Germline CDR1 MDHEN, CDR2 SYDVKM.

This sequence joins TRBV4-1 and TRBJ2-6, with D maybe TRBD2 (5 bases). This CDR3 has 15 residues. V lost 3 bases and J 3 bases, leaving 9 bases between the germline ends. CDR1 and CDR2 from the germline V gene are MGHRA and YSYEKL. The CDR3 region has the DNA TGCGCCAGCAGCCATCTCGGGGATGGGGCCAACGTCCTGACTTTC. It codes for CASSHLGDGANVLTF.

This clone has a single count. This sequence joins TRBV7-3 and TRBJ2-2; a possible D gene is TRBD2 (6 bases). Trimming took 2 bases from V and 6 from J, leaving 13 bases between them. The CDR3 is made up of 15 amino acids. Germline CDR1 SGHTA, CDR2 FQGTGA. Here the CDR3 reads CASSLGGEVPGELFF. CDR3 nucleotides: TGTGCCAGCAGCTTAGGCGGGGAGGTCCCCGGGGAGCTGTTTTTT.

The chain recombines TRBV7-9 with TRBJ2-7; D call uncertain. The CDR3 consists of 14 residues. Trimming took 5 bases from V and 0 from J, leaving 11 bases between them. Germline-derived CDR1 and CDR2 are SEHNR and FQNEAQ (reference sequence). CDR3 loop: CASSPQGYSYEQYF. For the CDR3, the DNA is TGTGCCAGCAGCCCTCAAGGGTACTCCTACGAGCAGTACTTC.

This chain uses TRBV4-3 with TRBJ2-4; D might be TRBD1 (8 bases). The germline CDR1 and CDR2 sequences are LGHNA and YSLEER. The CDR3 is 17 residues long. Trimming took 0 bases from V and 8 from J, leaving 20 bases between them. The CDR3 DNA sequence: TGCGCCAGCAGCCAAGATTACAGGGGGGGCCTGGGGTACATTCAGTACTTC. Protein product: CASSQDYRGGLGYIQYF.

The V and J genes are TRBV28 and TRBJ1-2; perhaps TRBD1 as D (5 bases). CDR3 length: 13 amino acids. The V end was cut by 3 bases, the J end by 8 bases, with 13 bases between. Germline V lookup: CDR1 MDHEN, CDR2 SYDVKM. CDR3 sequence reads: CASSFRVVGGYTF. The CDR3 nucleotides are TGTGCCAGCAGTTTCAGGGTTGTGGGAGGCTACACCTTC.

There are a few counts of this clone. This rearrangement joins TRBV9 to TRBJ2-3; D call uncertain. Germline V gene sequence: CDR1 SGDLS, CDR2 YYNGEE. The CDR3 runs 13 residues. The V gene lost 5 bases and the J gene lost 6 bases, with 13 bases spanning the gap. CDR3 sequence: CASRARFSDTQYF. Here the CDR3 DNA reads TGTGCCAGCAGGGCCCGTTTCTCGGATACGCAGTATTTT.